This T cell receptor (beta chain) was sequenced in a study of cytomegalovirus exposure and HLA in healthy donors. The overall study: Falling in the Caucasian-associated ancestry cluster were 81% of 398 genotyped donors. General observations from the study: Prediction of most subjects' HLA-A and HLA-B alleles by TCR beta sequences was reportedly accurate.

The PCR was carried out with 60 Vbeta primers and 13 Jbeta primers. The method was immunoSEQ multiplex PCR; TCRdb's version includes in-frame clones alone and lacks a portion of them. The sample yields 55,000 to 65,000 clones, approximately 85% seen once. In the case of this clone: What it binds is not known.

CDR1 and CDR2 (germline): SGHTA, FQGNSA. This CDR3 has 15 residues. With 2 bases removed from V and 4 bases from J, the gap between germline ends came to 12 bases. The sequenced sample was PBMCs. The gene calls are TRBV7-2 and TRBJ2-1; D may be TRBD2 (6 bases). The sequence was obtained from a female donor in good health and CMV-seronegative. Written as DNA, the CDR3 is TGTGCCAGCAGCTTATTAACGGGAGTTTACAATGAGCAGTTCTTC. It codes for CASSLLTGVYNEQFF.